This TCR beta chain is from a study of blood T cell repertoires in COVID-19. Study context: Material from acute and convalescent COVID-19 was sourced from the United States, Italy and Spain. T cells, B-cell-depleted T cells, or PBMCs provided the cDNA or gDNA that served as material.

The CDR3 is made up of 15 amino acids. CDR1 and CDR2 (germline): LNHDA, SQIVND (reference sequence). With 1 base clipped from V and 5 bases from J, the junction kept 7 bases outside the gene matches. Under the authors' procedure: For nucleated cells, counts were estimated from reference gene primer amplification. Clones were sequenced by immunoSEQ multiplex PCR, and TCRdb holds only the in-frame ones, with some missing. Clone size and the V and J calls come from that table; the DNA yielded D and trimming. Here the sample spans some 120,000 clones, about 80% being singletons. This clonotype was sampled from a human donor in a cohort sampled during active COVID-19. The sequencing sample was made of peripheral blood. The chain uses TRBV19 and TRBJ1-1; 7 positions match TRBD1. Written as DNA, the CDR3 is TGTGCCAGTAGTATAGCTTCAGGGGGAAGGACTGAAGCTTTCTTT. Translation: CASSIASGGRTEAFF.